The 18 T cell receptor beta chains below all came from one sample that was sequenced in a study of blood T cell repertoires in COVID-19. Sequencing was performed with immunoSEQ multiplex PCR; in TCRdb, only in-frame clones are kept and a portion is missing. The sample yields around 70,000 clones, roughly 84% seen once. Sequenced input: peripheral blood. These receptors originate from a man of 80 years or more with acute or convalescent COVID-19.

This clone was observed a single time. The chain has TRBV5-4 and TRBJ1-2, with D possibly TRBD1 on 5 matching bases. CDR1 and CDR2 from the germline V gene are SGHNT and YYREEE (reference sequence). The CDR3 consists of 15 residues. The V end lost 3 bases, the J end lost 8 bases, and 20 bases lay between the germline ends. The CDR3 reads CASSWDSSRLEGYTF. CDR3 DNA: TGTGCCAGCAGCTGGGACTCCAGCCGGTTAGAGGGCTACACCTTC.

This chain uses TRBV28 with TRBJ1-3; 9 nucleotides match TRBD1. J lost 3 bases, V lost 6 bases, and 15 bases had no gene match. This CDR3 contains 18 residues. Per germline, CDR1 MDHEN and CDR2 SYDVKM. CDR3 bases: TGTGCCAGCAGCGGGGTTGGGACAGGGCGTTCTCTTGGAAACACCATATATTTT. It translates to CASSGVGTGRSLGNTIYF.

The chain is built from TRBV4-1 and TRBJ1-5; 9 bases map to TRBD1. Germline CDR1 reads MGHRA; CDR2 reads YSYEKL. The CDR3 consists of 16 residues. V shed 1 base and J 6 bases; nucleotides not matched to a gene: 7. The CDR3 nucleotides read TGCGCCAGCAGCCAAGCCACGGGACAGGGAATTCAGCCCCAGCATTTT. Translated: CASSQATGQGIQPQHF.

This rearrangement joins TRBV28 to TRBJ1-1, with 7 positions matching TRBD1. This CDR3 comprises 15 residues. Germline V gene sequence: CDR1 MDHEN, CDR2 SYDVKM. V dropped 5 bases and J dropped 0; count of bases not matched to a gene: 6. This CDR3 is CASSPGGTVNTEAFF. The CDR3 DNA is TGTGCCAGCAGTCCGGGGGGGACAGTGAACACTGAAGCTTTCTTT.

The chain recombines TRBV27 with TRBJ1-5; 8 bases are shared with TRBD1. The germline V gene has CDR1 MNHEY and CDR2 SMNVEV (reference sequence). The J segment lost 7 bases and the V segment lost 4 bases, leaving 6 bases of the junction unmatched. The CDR3 runs to 14 residues. The CDR3 DNA is TGTGCCAGCAGTTCGACGACAGGGGCACAGCCCCAGCATTTT. Protein sequence: CASSSTTGAQPQHF.

This clone came up once. This chain joins TRBV6-1 and TRBJ2-7; a possible D gene is TRBD2 (5 bases). Germline V gives CDR1 MNHNS, CDR2 SASEGT. With 9 bases removed from V and 0 bases from J, the gap between germline ends came to 12 bases. This CDR3 region has 13 residues. DNA of the CDR3: TGTGCCAGTCTAGGAGGTAGCTCCTACGAGCAGTACTTC. It specifies CASLGGSSYEQYF.

The rearrangement uses TRBV7-3 and TRBJ2-3; 11 nucleotides match TRBD2. Trimming cost V 4 bases and J 3 bases; bases outside gene matches: 9. CDR1 is SGHTA and CDR2 is FQGTGA in the germline V gene. The CDR3 runs 17 residues. CDR3 sequence reads: CASSSLAGGPGTDTQYF. Here the CDR3 DNA reads TGTGCCAGCAGCTCCTTAGCGGGGGGGCCTGGAACAGATACGCAGTATTTT.

This chain joins TRBV28 and TRBJ1-5, with 7 bases fitting TRBD1. This CDR3 contains 14 residues. V shed 7 bases and J 1 base; nucleotides not matched to a gene: 4. The germline CDR1 and CDR2 sequences are MDHEN and SYDVKM. The CDR3 bases are TGTGCCAGCACCCAGACAGGGAGCAATCAGCCCCAGCATTTT. Its protein product is CASTQTGSNQPQHF. Combining the CDR3 with reference TRBV28 and TRBJ1-5 gives the whole variable domain DVKVTQSSRYLVKRTGEKVFLECVQDMDHENMFWYRQDPGLGLRLIYFSYDVKMKEKGDIPEGYSVSREKKERFSLILESASTNQTSMYLCASTQTGSNQPQHFGDGTRLSIL.

The chain combines TRBV6-2 or TRBV6-3 with TRBJ1-4; 10 bases fit TRBD1. The trim removed 4 bases at V and 5 bases at J, leaving 4 bases unmatched. This CDR3 has 15 amino acids. Germline V CDR1 and CDR2: MNHEY, SVGEGT. CDR3 sequence reads: CASSSTTGGNEKLFF. The CDR3 DNA sequence: TGTGCCAGCAGTTCTACGACAGGGGGCAATGAAAAACTGTTTTTT.

The genes are TRBV28 and TRBJ2-2; the D is unclear. This CDR3 has 13 amino acids. Between the trimmed V and J ends, which lost 6 bases and 0 bases, there was a span of 5 bases. The germline V gene encodes CDR1 MDHEN and CDR2 SYDVKM. This chain's CDR3 is CASRKPNTGELFF. The CDR3 DNA sequence: TGTGCCAGCAGAAAGCCGAACACCGGGGAGCTGTTTTTT.

The V call is TRBV28, the J call TRBJ2-5, with no clear D. Trimming pared 3 bases from V and 1 base from J, leaving 9 bases between. This CDR3 comprises 14 residues. CDR1 and CDR2 (germline): MDHEN, SYDVKM. CDR3 region: CASSFLLLQETQYF. For the CDR3, the DNA is TGTGCCAGCAGTTTCCTACTGCTCCAAGAGACCCAGTACTTC.

The V call is TRBV6-6, the J call TRBJ1-6; 7 nucleotides match TRBD1. Unmatched junction bases numbered 2, after V lost 2 bases and J lost 7 bases. The germline V gene encodes CDR1 MNHNY and CDR2 SVGAGI (reference sequence). The CDR3 runs to 14 residues. CDR3 sequence reads: CASSYGTENSPLHF. The CDR3, as DNA: TGTGCCAGCAGTTACGGGACAGAGAATTCACCCCTCCACTTT.

The chain links TRBV6-5 to TRBJ1-5; TRBD1 is a possible D gene (5 bases). Germline CDR1 reads MNHEY; CDR2 reads SVGAGI. This CDR3 has 14 amino acids. Trimming removed 7 bases from V and 0 bases from J, with 10 bases in between. The CDR3 sequence: CASKQDYSNQPQHF. CDR3 bases: TGTGCCAGCAAACAGGATTATAGCAATCAGCCCCAGCATTTT.

This chain links TRBV6-6 with TRBJ2-2; 11 bases match TRBD1. Losses at the gene ends were 6 bases for V and 7 bases for J; bases not matched to a gene: 10. CDR3 length: 16 amino acids. The germline gives CDR1 MNHNY, CDR2 SVGAGI (reference sequence). Here the CDR3 DNA reads TGTGCCAGCAGCTTGTGGACAGGGGGCGCCGGCGGGGAGCTGTTTTTT. Encoded protein: CASSLWTGGAGGELFF.

Only a few counts were recorded for this clone. The chain recombines TRBV7-2 with TRBJ1-4; the D gene is possibly TRBD1 (5 bases). The CDR3 totals 15 residues. V shed 1 base and J shed 8 bases, with 14 bases lying between them. Germline CDR1 and CDR2: SGHTA and FQGNSA. This CDR3 is CASSLVDSSREKLFF. In DNA form, the CDR3 reads TGTGCCAGCAGCTTAGTAGACAGTAGCAGGGAAAAACTGTTTTTT.

This clone was seen just once. The chain employs TRBV5-1 and TRBJ2-5, with D perhaps matching TRBD1 (5 bases). The CDR3 is 14 amino acids. V lost 4 bases, J lost 5 bases, and 15 bases lay in between. Germline CDR1 reads SGHRS; CDR2 reads YFSETQ. CDR3 sequence: CASSRDRSRETQYF. For the CDR3, the DNA is TGCGCCAGCAGCCGCGACAGATCCAGGGAGACCCAGTACTTC.

This chain joins TRBV11-2 and TRBJ2-1, with 8 bases aligning to TRBD1. V shed 1 base, J shed 4 bases, and the junction held 15 bases outside the gene matches. The CDR3 consists of 19 residues. Germline V gene lookup returns CDR1 SGHAT and CDR2 FQNNGV. The CDR3 sequence is CASSLGAGGWVFVYNEQFF. CDR3 nucleotides: TGTGCCAGCAGCTTAGGGGCAGGGGGCTGGGTTTTTGTATACAATGAGCAGTTCTTC.

The rearrangement joins TRBV11-2 to TRBJ2-7, with 9 bases identical to TRBD1. After removal of 4 bases from V and 0 bases from J, the junction contained 1 base not matched to a gene. This CDR3 region has 14 residues. Per germline, CDR1 SGHAT and CDR2 FQNNGV. For the CDR3, the DNA is TGTGCCAGCAGCTCGGACAGGGGCTCCTACGAGCAGTACTTC. This gives the protein CASSSDRGSYEQYF.